This is a list of T cell receptor beta chains from one sample in a study of OX40 agonist ivuxolimab in advanced cancers. Some clones are missing from TCRdb's copy, which holds only in-frame ones; the method was immunoSEQ multiplex PCR. The repertoire holds 86,000 or so clones, with 92% as singletons. The sample in question was CD4+ or CD8+ T cells sorted from blood, obtained in a trial of the OX40 agonist ivuxolimab. These receptors originate from an adult with an advanced solid tumor such as melanoma, head and neck, liver or kidney cancer. Both conserved end residues are part of each CDR3. D genes are given only for firm matches. Clone size is shown for a subset of rows, as once, few, many or a class of expanded clone.

-	17	TRBV5-1	-	TRBJ2-6	TGCGCCAGCAGCTTGGACAGGCCCTCCTCTGGGGCCAACGTCCTGACTTTC	CASSLDRPSSGANVLTF
-	15	TRBV5-1	-	TRBJ1-1	TGCGCCAGCAGCTTGGCCGGGGTAGGGAACACTGAAGCTTTCTTT	CASSLAGVGNTEAFF
-	15	TRBV2	TRBD1	TRBJ2-1	TGTGCCAGCACCACAGACAGGGGGGATCACAATGAGCAGTTCTTC	CASTTDRGDHNEQFF
-	16	TRBV5-1	-	TRBJ2-5	TGCGCCAGCAGCCCGACCGCCGGGGCCGGTGGGGAGACCCAGTACTTC	CASSPTAGAGGETQYF
-	18	TRBV27	-	TRBJ1-1	TGTGCCAGCAGCAACATTCGGGACCCACAGAGGGGCGGCACTGAAGCTTTCTTT	CASSNIRDPQRGGTEAFF
-	14	TRBV30	TRBD1	TRBJ1-1	TGTGCCTGGAGTGTACGACAGGGGTACACTGAAGCTTTCTTT	CAWSVRQGYTEAFF
-	14	TRBV6-6	-	TRBJ1-4	TGTGCCAGCAGTTACTCGAATAGTAATGAAAAACTGTTTTTT	CASSYSNSNEKLFF
-	15	TRBV18	TRBD2	TRBJ2-1	TGTGCCAGCTCACCACCCAGCGGGAGGAACAATGAGCAGTTCTTC	CASSPPSGRNNEQFF
-	17	TRBV25-1	TRBD2	TRBJ2-2	TGTGCCAGCAGTGAATCGGGGAGCGGGGATAACACCGGGGAGCTGTTTTTT	CASSESGSGDNTGELFF
-	14	TRBV29-1	-	TRBJ1-4	TGCAGCGTGGGGGGTCGGGCCGGAGATTTCAAACTGTTTTTT	CSVGGRAGDFKLFF
-	15	TRBV5-6	-	TRBJ2-1	TGTGCCAGCAGCCCCGGTCCAGCACAGTACAATGAGCAGTTCTTC	CASSPGPAQYNEQFF
-	15	TRBV7-9	TRBD1	TRBJ1-1	TGTGCCAGCAGCCGCCTCCGGGACAGGAACACTGAAGCTTTCTTT	CASSRLRDRNTEAFF
few	13	TRBV30	-	TRBJ2-1	TGTGCCTGGAGTGTAGGCTTCTTCAATGAGCAGTTCTTC	CAWSVGFFNEQFF
-	14	TRBV5-7	-	TRBJ2-3	TGTGCCAGCACCCGGACGTCTAGCACAGATACGCAGTATTTT	CASTRTSSTDTQYF
-	17	TRBV6-1	TRBD1	TRBJ2-7	TGTGCCAGCAGTGAAGGCCCCGTAGGACAGGCCCGTTACGAGCAGTACTTC	CASSEGPVGQARYEQYF
-	14	TRBV19	-	TRBJ2-5	TGTGCCAGTAGTATCAGCAGGAGTCAAGAGACCCAGTACTTC	CASSISRSQETQYF
-	16	TRBV25-1	TRBD1	TRBJ2-3	TGTGCCAGCAGTGCCCTCGGACAGGGGGCGGTAGATACGCAGTATTTT	CASSALGQGAVDTQYF
-	15	TRBV6-4	-	TRBJ2-1	TGTGCCAGCAGTAGGGAACGCGGCGATCGCAATGAGCAGTTCTTC	CASSRERGDRNEQFF
-	13	TRBV28	-	TRBJ1-2	TGTGCCAGCAGTTACACAGGGATATATGGCTACACCTTC	CASSYTGIYGYTF
-	18	TRBV4-1	-	TRBJ2-7	TGCGCCAGCAGCCAAGATGACCGCGCAGGTCCCTATACCTACGAGCAGTACTTC	CASSQDDRAGPYTYEQYF
-	16	TRBV7-2	-	TRBJ2-5	TGTGCCAGCAGCCGAACTAGGGGGAGTAGTGGAGAGACCCAGTACTTC	CASSRTRGSSGETQYF
-	15	TRBV28	-	TRBJ1-5	TGTGCCAGCAGTTGGGGCGGGGAGGGTCGGCAGCCCCAGCATTTT	CASSWGGEGRQPQHF
few	15	TRBV6-5	-	TRBJ1-3	TGTGCCAGCAGTTACGGGAAAAGCTCTGGAAACACCATATATTTT	CASSYGKSSGNTIYF
-	15	TRBV5-1	-	TRBJ2-7	TGCGCCAGCAGCTTGCGCACTAGCCGATATTACGAGCAGTACTTC	CASSLRTSRYYEQYF
-	17	TRBV7-9	TRBD2	TRBJ2-1	TGTGCCAGCAGCTTAGAATTGGTAGCGGGAGGACCCAATGAGCAGTTCTTC	CASSLELVAGGPNEQFF
-	11	TRBV20-1	-	TRBJ1-2	TGCAGTGCTCACAGGGATGATGGCTACACCTTC	CSAHRDDGYTF
-	15	TRBV5-1	-	TRBJ2-5	TGCGCCAGCAGCTTCGGGGGGCCCTACCAAGAGACCCAGTACTTC	CASSFGGPYQETQYF